Sequencing of this T cell receptor (beta chain) was carried out in a study of T cell responses to AZD1222 COVID-19 vaccine. TCRdb's copy holds only in-frame clones and misses some; the assay was immunoSEQ multiplex PCR. Of under 200,000 clones in the sample, almost 90% were seen once. The study's findings and limits: The donor group comprised mostly white British people and more females; the analysis possibly underestimated clonal diversity.

V was cut by 6 bases and J by 1 base, with 0 bases left in between. The CDR3 runs to 10 residues. From germline, CDR1 is MDHEN and CDR2 SYDVKM. As for this clone: The antigen is unknown.

The chain recombines TRBV28 with TRBJ1-1; no clear D. The material sequenced was peripheral blood, taken on day 0 of AZD1222 vaccination. The TCR was taken from an adult in good health. CDR3 amino acids: CASRNTEAFF. For the CDR3, the DNA is TGTGCCAGCAGGAACACTGAAGCTTTCTTT. Filled out from reference TRBV28 and TRBJ1-1, the complete variable domain reads DVKVTQSSRYLVKRTGEKVFLECVQDMDHENMFWYRQDPGLGLRLIYFSYDVKMKEKGDIPEGYSVSREKKERFSLILESASTNQTSMYLCASRNTEAFFGQGTRLTVV.